These T cell receptor beta chains were read from a single sample in a study of blood T cell repertoires in COVID-19. Using immunoSEQ multiplex PCR, the repertoire was profiled, and TCRdb retains in-frame clones only, with some absent. The profile shows about 29,000 clones, 80% to 90% of them singletons. The sequenced sample consisted of peripheral blood. These receptor sequences come from a human donor in a cohort sampled during active COVID-19. The CDR3 runs from the conserved cysteine through the conserved F or W. Each record gives: D gene, V gene, J gene, clone size, CDR3 protein, CDR3 DNA. D genes are given only for firm matches. Some rows have no size entry. The others give once, few or many, or a class for an expanded clone.

d_gene: TRBD1
v_gene: TRBV30
j_gene: TRBJ2-7
abundance: -
CDR3aa: CAWSGTGTYEQYF
CDR3nt: TGTGCCTGGAGCGGGACAGGGACATACGAGCAGTACTTC

d_gene: TRBD2
v_gene: TRBV5-1
j_gene: TRBJ2-7
abundance: -
CDR3aa: CASSNSGGLSYEQYF
CDR3nt: TGCGCCAGCAGCAATAGCGGGGGGCTCTCCTACGAGCAGTACTTC

d_gene: TRBD2
v_gene: TRBV7-9
j_gene: TRBJ2-2
abundance: -
CDR3aa: CASSPPGLAAGELFF
CDR3nt: TGTGCCAGCAGCCCCCCGGGACTAGCGGCCGGGGAGCTGTTTTTT

d_gene: TRBD1
v_gene: TRBV6-5
j_gene: TRBJ2-7
abundance: few
CDR3aa: CASRDRERIYEQYF
CDR3nt: TGTGCCAGCAGGGACAGGGAGCGGATCTACGAGCAGTACTTC

d_gene: TRBD1
v_gene: TRBV19
j_gene: TRBJ2-7
abundance: -
CDR3aa: CASSGQGAPYEQYF
CDR3nt: TGTGCCAGTAGTGGACAGGGGGCTCCCTACGAGCAGTACTTC

d_gene: -
v_gene: TRBV3-1/TRBV3-2
j_gene: TRBJ2-2
abundance: -
CDR3aa: CASSLRAGELFF
CDR3nt: TGTGCCAGCAGCCTCAGGGCCGGGGAGCTGTTTTTT

d_gene: TRBD1
v_gene: TRBV6-5
j_gene: TRBJ2-7
abundance: -
CDR3aa: CASSSDRGPYEQYF
CDR3nt: TGTGCCAGCAGTTCGGACAGGGGGCCCTACGAGCAGTACTTC

d_gene: TRBD2
v_gene: TRBV19
j_gene: TRBJ2-3
abundance: -
CDR3aa: CASSRGVPDTQYF
CDR3nt: TGTGCCAGTTCCCGGGGGGTCCCAGATACGCAGTATTTT

d_gene: -
v_gene: TRBV15
j_gene: TRBJ2-3
abundance: -
CDR3aa: CATSPLDTDTQYF
CDR3nt: TGTGCCACCAGCCCACTAGACACAGATACGCAGTATTTT

d_gene: -
v_gene: TRBV7-9
j_gene: TRBJ1-1
abundance: -
CDR3aa: CASSPQGSTEAFF
CDR3nt: TGTGCCAGCAGCCCACAGGGTAGCACTGAAGCTTTCTTT

d_gene: TRBD2
v_gene: TRBV15
j_gene: TRBJ2-7
abundance: -
CDR3aa: CATKSSGGPYEQYF
CDR3nt: TGTGCCACGAAATCCAGCGGGGGGCCCTACGAGCAGTACTTC

d_gene: TRBD2
v_gene: TRBV19
j_gene: TRBJ2-1
abundance: -
CDR3aa: CASTTPGLAGNEQFF
CDR3nt: TGTGCCAGCACGACTCCGGGACTAGCGGGGAATGAGCAGTTCTTC

d_gene: -
v_gene: TRBV7-2
j_gene: TRBJ1-3
abundance: -
CDR3aa: CASGLQVSGNTIYF
CDR3nt: TGTGCCAGCGGACTGCAGGTGTCCGGAAACACCATATATTTT

d_gene: TRBD1
v_gene: TRBV6-6
j_gene: TRBJ1-6
abundance: -
CDR3aa: CASSRQGTSSYNSPLHF
CDR3nt: TGTGCCAGCAGCCGACAGGGGACTAGCTCCTATAATTCACCCCTCCACTTT

d_gene: -
v_gene: TRBV4-2
j_gene: TRBJ2-3
abundance: once
CDR3aa: CASSQSSVPSTDTQYF
CDR3nt: TGTGCCAGCAGCCAATCTAGCGTACCTAGCACAGATACGCAGTATTTT

d_gene: TRBD1
v_gene: TRBV29-1
j_gene: TRBJ1-1
abundance: -
CDR3aa: CSVARGQGAGNTEAFF
CDR3nt: TGCAGCGTTGCCAGAGGGCAGGGGGCAGGGAACACTGAAGCTTTCTTT

d_gene: TRBD1
v_gene: TRBV11-2
j_gene: TRBJ1-2
abundance: -
CDR3aa: CASSTRDRSDGYTF
CDR3nt: TGTGCCAGCAGCACGCGGGACAGATCAGATGGCTACACCTTC

d_gene: TRBD2
v_gene: TRBV5-6
j_gene: TRBJ2-2
abundance: -
CDR3aa: CASSLSPSGTGELFF
CDR3nt: TGTGCCAGCAGCTTGTCCCCTAGCGGAACCGGGGAGCTGTTTTTT

d_gene: -
v_gene: TRBV2
j_gene: TRBJ1-3
abundance: -
CDR3aa: CASRMGDFSGNTIYF
CDR3nt: TGTGCCAGCAGAATGGGGGACTTCTCTGGAAACACCATATATTTT

d_gene: TRBD1
v_gene: TRBV6-5
j_gene: TRBJ1-2
abundance: few
CDR3aa: CASSLDRDYGYTF
CDR3nt: TGTGCCAGCAGTCTGGACAGGGACTATGGCTACACCTTC

d_gene: TRBD1
v_gene: TRBV13
j_gene: TRBJ2-2
abundance: -
CDR3aa: CASSLSQGTAGELFF
CDR3nt: TGTGCCAGCAGCTTGTCCCAGGGGACAGCCGGGGAGCTGTTTTTT

d_gene: -
v_gene: TRBV28
j_gene: TRBJ1-2
abundance: -
CDR3aa: CASSLSPGANYGYTF
CDR3nt: TGTGCCAGCAGTTTATCTCCAGGGGCTAACTATGGCTACACCTTC

d_gene: -
v_gene: TRBV14
j_gene: TRBJ1-6
abundance: -
CDR3aa: CASSHLGGPGSPLHF
CDR3nt: TGTGCCAGCAGCCACCTGGGGGGGCCAGGGTCACCCCTCCACTTT

d_gene: -
v_gene: TRBV6-5
j_gene: TRBJ1-1
abundance: -
CDR3aa: CASRGRVVTEAFF
CDR3nt: TGTGCCAGCAGAGGCAGGGTTGTCACTGAAGCTTTCTTT

d_gene: TRBD1
v_gene: TRBV29-1
j_gene: TRBJ2-1
abundance: -
CDR3aa: CSVWTGNEQFF
CDR3nt: TGCAGCGTGTGGACAGGCAATGAGCAGTTCTTC

d_gene: TRBD2
v_gene: TRBV7-2
j_gene: TRBJ2-3
abundance: -
CDR3aa: CASRLDSGGATDTQYF
CDR3nt: TGTGCCAGCAGATTAGATAGCGGGGGGGCAACAGATACGCAGTATTTT

d_gene: TRBD1
v_gene: TRBV19
j_gene: TRBJ1-2
abundance: -
CDR3aa: CASRLTGEYGYTF
CDR3nt: TGTGCCAGTAGATTGACAGGGGAATATGGCTACACCTTC

d_gene: -
v_gene: TRBV30
j_gene: TRBJ2-7
abundance: -
CDR3aa: CACSWKGFYEQYF
CDR3nt: TGTGCCTGTTCGTGGAAGGGGTTTTACGAGCAGTACTTC

d_gene: -
v_gene: TRBV7-2
j_gene: TRBJ1-1
abundance: -
CDR3aa: CASSLGGGRTTEAFF
CDR3nt: TGTGCCAGCAGCTTAGGAGGAGGGCGGACCACTGAAGCTTTCTTT

d_gene: -
v_gene: TRBV5-6
j_gene: TRBJ1-5
abundance: -
CDR3aa: CASSSTRGRQPQHF
CDR3nt: TGTGCCAGCAGCTCGACAAGGGGCAGGCAGCCCCAGCATTTT

d_gene: -
v_gene: TRBV5-5
j_gene: TRBJ1-4
abundance: few
CDR3aa: CASSRLGRSNEKLFF
CDR3nt: TGTGCCAGCAGCCGATTAGGGAGGTCTAATGAAAAACTGTTTTTT

d_gene: -
v_gene: TRBV6-5
j_gene: TRBJ1-4
abundance: -
CDR3aa: CASRARRGNEKLFF
CDR3nt: TGTGCCAGCAGGGCCCGAAGGGGTAATGAAAAACTGTTTTTT